The clone carrying this TCR beta chain was detected only a few times. The antigen is not known. The data stem from a study of T cells in Graves' hyperthyroidism and ophthalmopathy. Study-wide findings and caveats: Most clonotypes that expanded in the thyroid above 0.001 also showed up in blood.

Amplified TCR beta CDR3 regions came from RNA transcripts. First-round RT-PCR targeting the TCR CDR3 was performed with the HTBI primer set. TCRdb re-called the multiplex PCR reads through MiXCR, storing one row per CDR3 protein. Among some 490,000 distinct CDR3 sequences, approximately 23% were seen once, and the ten largest hold 49%. Patients with ophthalmopathy all had a Clinical Activity Score of at least 3, a NOSPECS grade of at least 4 and duration under 3 months. PBMCs were sourced from roughly 10 ml fresh peripheral blood. The sequenced sample consisted of blood. The sequence was obtained from a woman between 70 and 85 years old with Graves' ophthalmopathy.

This CDR3 reads CASRDGGGTGELFF. The CDR3 nucleotides read TGTGCCAGCAGGGACGGGGGCGGGACCGGGGAGCTGTTTTTT. V is TRBV19 and J is TRBJ2-2; perhaps D is TRBD1 or TRBD2 (6 bases each). The CDR3 length is 14 residues. V was cut by 9 bases and J by 5 bases, with 16 bases left in between. Germline V lookup: CDR1 LNHDA, CDR2 SQIVND (reference sequence).